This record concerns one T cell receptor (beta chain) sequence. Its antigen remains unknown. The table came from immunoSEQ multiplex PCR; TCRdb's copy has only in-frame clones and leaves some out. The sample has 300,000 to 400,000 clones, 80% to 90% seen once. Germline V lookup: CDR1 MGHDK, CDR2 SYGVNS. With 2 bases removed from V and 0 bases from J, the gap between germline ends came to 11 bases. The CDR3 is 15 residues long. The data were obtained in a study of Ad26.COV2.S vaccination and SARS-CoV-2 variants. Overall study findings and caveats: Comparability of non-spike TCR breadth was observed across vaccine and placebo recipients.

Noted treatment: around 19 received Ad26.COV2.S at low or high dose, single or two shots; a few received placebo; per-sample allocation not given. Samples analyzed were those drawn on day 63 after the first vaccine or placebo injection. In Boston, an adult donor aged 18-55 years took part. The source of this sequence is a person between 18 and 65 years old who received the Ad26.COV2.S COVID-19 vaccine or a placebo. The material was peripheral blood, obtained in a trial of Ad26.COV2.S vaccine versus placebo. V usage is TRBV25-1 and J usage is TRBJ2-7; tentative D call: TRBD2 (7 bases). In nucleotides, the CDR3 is TGTGCCAGCAGTGAAGGGGGGGGCAGCTCCTACGAGCAGTACTTC. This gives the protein CASSEGGGSSYEQYF.